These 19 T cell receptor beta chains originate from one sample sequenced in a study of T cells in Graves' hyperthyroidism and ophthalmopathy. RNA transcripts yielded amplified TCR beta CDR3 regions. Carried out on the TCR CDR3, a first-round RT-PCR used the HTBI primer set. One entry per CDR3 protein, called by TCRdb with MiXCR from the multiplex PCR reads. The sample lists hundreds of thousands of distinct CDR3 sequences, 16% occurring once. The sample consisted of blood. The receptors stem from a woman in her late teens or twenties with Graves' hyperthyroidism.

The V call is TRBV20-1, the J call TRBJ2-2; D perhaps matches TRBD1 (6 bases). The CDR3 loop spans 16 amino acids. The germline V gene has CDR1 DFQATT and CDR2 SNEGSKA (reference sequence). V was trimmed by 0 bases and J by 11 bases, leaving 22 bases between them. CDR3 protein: CSARDRRGGLRGELFF. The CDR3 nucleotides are TGCAGTGCTAGAGATCGCAGGGGCGGTCTTCGGGGAGAGCTGTTTTTT.

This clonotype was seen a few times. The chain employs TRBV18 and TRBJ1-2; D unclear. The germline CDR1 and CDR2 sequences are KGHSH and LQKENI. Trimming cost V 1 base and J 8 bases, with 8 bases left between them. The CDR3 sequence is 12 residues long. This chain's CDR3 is CASSPREEGYTF. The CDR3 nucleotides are TGTGCCAGCTCACCACGCGAGGAGGGCTACACCTTC. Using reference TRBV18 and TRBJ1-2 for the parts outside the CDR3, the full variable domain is NAGVMQNPRHLVRRRGQEARLRCSPMKGHSHVYWYRQLPEEGLKFMVYLQKENIIDESGMPKERFSAEFPKEGPSILRIQQVVRGDSAAYFCASSPREEGYTFGSGTRLTVV.

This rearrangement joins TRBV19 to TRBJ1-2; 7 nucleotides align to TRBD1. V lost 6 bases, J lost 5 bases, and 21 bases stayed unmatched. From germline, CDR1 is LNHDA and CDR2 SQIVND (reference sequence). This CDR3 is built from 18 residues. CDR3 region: CASSQGPPRDRTLYGYTF. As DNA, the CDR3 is TGTGCCAGTAGCCAGGGCCCCCCTCGGGACAGAACTCTATATGGCTACACCTTC.

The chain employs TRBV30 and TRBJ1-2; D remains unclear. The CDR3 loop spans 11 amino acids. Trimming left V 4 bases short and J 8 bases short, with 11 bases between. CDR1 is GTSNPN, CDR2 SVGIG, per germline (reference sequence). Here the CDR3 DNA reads TGTGCCTGGAAGGGATCTGAGGGCTACACCTTC. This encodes CAWKGSEGYTF.

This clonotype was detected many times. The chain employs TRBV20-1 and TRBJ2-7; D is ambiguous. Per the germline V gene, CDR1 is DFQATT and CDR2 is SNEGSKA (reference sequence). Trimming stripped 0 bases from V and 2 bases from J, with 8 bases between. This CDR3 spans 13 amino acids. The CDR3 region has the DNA TGCAGTGCTAGAGACGACGAACCCTACGAGCAGTACTTC. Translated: CSARDDEPYEQYF.

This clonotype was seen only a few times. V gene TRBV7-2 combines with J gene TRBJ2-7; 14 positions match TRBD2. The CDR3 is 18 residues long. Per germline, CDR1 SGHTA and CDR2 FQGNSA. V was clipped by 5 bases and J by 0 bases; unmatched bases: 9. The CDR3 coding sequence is TGTGCCAGCAGCCTAGGACTAGCGGGAGGACTCCCCTCCTACGAGCAGTACTTC. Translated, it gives CASSLGLAGGLPSYEQYF.

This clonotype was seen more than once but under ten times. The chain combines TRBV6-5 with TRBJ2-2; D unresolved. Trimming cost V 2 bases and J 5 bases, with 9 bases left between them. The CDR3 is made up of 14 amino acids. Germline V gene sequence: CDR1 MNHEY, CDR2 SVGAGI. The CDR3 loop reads CASSYVLRTGELFF. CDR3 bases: TGTGCCAGCAGTTACGTTTTGAGAACCGGGGAGCTGTTTTTT.

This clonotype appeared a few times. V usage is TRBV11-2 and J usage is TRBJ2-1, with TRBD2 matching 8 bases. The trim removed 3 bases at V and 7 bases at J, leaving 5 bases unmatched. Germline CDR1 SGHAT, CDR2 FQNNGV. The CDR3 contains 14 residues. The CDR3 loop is CASSFGGAGNEQFF. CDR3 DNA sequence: TGTGCCAGCAGCTTCGGGGGGGCCGGAAATGAGCAGTTCTTC.

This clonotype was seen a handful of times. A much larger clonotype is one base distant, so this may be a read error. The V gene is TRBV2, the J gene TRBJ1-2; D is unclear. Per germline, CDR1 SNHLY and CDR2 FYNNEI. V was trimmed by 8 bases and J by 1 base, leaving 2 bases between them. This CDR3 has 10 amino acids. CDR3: CASCNYGYTF. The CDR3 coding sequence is TGTGCCAGCTGTAACTATGGCTACACCTTC.

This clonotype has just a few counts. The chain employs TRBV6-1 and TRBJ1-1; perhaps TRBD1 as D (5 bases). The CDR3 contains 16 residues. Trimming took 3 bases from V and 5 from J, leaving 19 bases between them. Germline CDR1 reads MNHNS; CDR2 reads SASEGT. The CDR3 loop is CASSDRFRQTKTEAFF. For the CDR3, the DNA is TGTGCCAGCAGTGACCGTTTTAGACAGACGAAAACTGAAGCTTTCTTT.

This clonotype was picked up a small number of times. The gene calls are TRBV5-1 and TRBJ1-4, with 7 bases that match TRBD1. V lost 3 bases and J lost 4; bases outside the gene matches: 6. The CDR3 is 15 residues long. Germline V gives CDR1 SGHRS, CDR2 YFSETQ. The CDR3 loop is CASSSLTGNNEKLFF. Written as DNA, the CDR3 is TGCGCCAGCAGCTCTCTGACAGGGAATAATGAAAAACTGTTTTTT.

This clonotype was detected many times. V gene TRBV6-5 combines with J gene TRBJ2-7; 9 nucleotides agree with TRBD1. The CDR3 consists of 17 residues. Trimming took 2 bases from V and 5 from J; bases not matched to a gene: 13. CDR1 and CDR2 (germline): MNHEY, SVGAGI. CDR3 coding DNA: TGTGCCAGCAGTTACCCCATTGACAGGGGGAGGCACGACGAGCAGTACTTC. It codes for CASSYPIDRGRHDEQYF.

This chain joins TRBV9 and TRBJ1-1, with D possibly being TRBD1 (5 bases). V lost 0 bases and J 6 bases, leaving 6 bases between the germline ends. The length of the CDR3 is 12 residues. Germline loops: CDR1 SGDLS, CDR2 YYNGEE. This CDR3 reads CASSVVRAEAFF. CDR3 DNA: TGTGCCAGCAGCGTAGTCAGGGCTGAAGCTTTCTTT.

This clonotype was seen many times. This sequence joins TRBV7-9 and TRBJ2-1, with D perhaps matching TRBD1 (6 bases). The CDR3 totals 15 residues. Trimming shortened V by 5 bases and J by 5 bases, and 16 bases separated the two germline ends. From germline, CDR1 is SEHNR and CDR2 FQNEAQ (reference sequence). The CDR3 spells CASSETGFRDNEQFF. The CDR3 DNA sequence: TGTGCCAGCAGCGAAACAGGGTTTCGGGACAATGAGCAGTTCTTC.

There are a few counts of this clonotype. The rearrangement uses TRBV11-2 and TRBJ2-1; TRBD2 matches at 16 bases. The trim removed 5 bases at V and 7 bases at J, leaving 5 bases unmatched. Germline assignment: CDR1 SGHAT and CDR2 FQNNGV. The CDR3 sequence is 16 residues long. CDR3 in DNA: TGTGCCAGCAGCCCATGGGGACTAGCGGGAGGGAATGAGCAGTTCTTC. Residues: CASSPWGLAGGNEQFF.

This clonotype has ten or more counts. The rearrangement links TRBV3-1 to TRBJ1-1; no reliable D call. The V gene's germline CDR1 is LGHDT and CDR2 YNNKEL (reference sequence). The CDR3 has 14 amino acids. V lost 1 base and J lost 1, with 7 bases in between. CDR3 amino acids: CASSQVGQNTEAFF. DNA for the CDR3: TGTGCCAGCAGCCAAGTAGGGCAGAACACTGAAGCTTTCTTT.

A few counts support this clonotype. CDR3 DNA sequence: TGTGCCACCAGCAGCCTAGCGGGGAGCACAGATACGCAGTATTTT. Protein: CATSSLAGSTDTQYF. The chain employs TRBV15 and TRBJ2-3, with 9 bases lining up with TRBD2. Trimming at V came to 3 bases and at J to 0 bases, leaving 1 base not matched to a gene. CDR3 size: 15 residues. Germline V lookup: CDR1 LNHNV, CDR2 YYDKDF (reference sequence).

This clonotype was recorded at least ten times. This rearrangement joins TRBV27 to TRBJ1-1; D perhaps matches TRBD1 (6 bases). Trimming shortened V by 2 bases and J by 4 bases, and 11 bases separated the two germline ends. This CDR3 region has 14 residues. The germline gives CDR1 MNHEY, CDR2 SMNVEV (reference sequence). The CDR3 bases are TGTGCCAGCAGTTTAACACAGGGCGGCACTGAAGCTTTCTTT. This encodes CASSLTQGGTEAFF.

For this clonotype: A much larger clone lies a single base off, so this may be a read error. The CDR3 loop is CASSPQDATNEKLFF. The CDR3 nucleotides read TGTGCCAGCTCACCTCAGGACGCAACTAATGAAAAACTGTTTTTT. This chain links TRBV18 with TRBJ1-4; the D is unclear. CDR1 KGHSH and CDR2 LQKENI come from the germline V gene. V lost 3 bases and J 0 bases, leaving 8 bases between the germline ends. The CDR3 is 15 residues long.